A selection of T cell receptor beta chains follows, all from one sample in a study of T cell responses to AZD1222 COVID-19 vaccine. Generated by immunoSEQ multiplex PCR, the TCRdb table keeps only in-frame clones and is missing some. Here the sample spans 200,000 to 300,000 clones, 90% to 95% being singletons. Material: peripheral blood, obtained on day 0 of AZD1222 vaccination. The receptors stem from an adult in good health. CDR3s leave out the opening cysteine and the closing phenylalanine or tryptophan. Fields, in order: V gene, J gene, D gene, CDR3 length, CDR3 protein. A D gene is named only where the DNA matches it firmly.

v_call: TRBV12-3/TRBV12-4
j_call: TRBJ1-2
d_call: .
cdr3_length: 9
cdr3_aa: ASRGPYGYT

v_call: TRBV28
j_call: TRBJ1-5
d_call: .
cdr3_length: 10
cdr3_aa: ASSRLNQPQH

v_call: TRBV11-3
j_call: TRBJ2-1
d_call: .
cdr3_length: 13
cdr3_aa: ASSPRAGGENEQF

v_call: TRBV19
j_call: TRBJ2-7
d_call: .
cdr3_length: 13
cdr3_aa: ASSIGTGQSYEQY

v_call: TRBV3-1/TRBV3-2
j_call: TRBJ2-1
d_call: TRBD1
cdr3_length: 14
cdr3_aa: ASSQWDRGRGSEQF

v_call: TRBV5-4
j_call: TRBJ2-5
d_call: TRBD2
cdr3_length: 13
cdr3_aa: ASSLRAGVRETQY

v_call: TRBV24-1
j_call: TRBJ2-3
d_call: .
cdr3_length: 13
cdr3_aa: ATSDWGEGTYTQY

v_call: TRBV6-5
j_call: TRBJ2-7
d_call: .
cdr3_length: 12
cdr3_aa: ASKVFVGAYEQY

v_call: TRBV19
j_call: TRBJ1-2
d_call: TRBD1
cdr3_length: 14
cdr3_aa: ASSETGQGGSLRYT

v_call: TRBV2
j_call: TRBJ2-7
d_call: TRBD1
cdr3_length: 13
cdr3_aa: ASSESGQPPYEQY

v_call: TRBV4-1
j_call: TRBJ1-4
d_call: TRBD1
cdr3_length: 11
cdr3_aa: ASSFGQGEKLF

v_call: TRBV7-9
j_call: TRBJ1-2
d_call: .
cdr3_length: 11
cdr3_aa: ASSSYGNNGYT

v_call: TRBV5-5
j_call: TRBJ2-7
d_call: .
cdr3_length: 13
cdr3_aa: ASSQFRGTGYEQY

v_call: TRBV4-1
j_call: TRBJ2-7
d_call: .
cdr3_length: 15
cdr3_aa: ASSQERAPKSSYEQY

v_call: TRBV7-9
j_call: TRBJ1-1
d_call: .
cdr3_length: 11
cdr3_aa: ASSPEVRGEAF

v_call: TRBV7-3
j_call: TRBJ1-1
d_call: .
cdr3_length: 13
cdr3_aa: ASSFSSGSNTEAF

v_call: TRBV2
j_call: TRBJ2-2
d_call: .
cdr3_length: 12
cdr3_aa: ASSGGLYTGELF

v_call: TRBV6-1
j_call: TRBJ1-6
d_call: .
cdr3_length: 13
cdr3_aa: ASSELGGGSSPLH

v_call: TRBV2
j_call: TRBJ1-4
d_call: .
cdr3_length: 13
cdr3_aa: ASRPQGGTNEKLF

v_call: TRBV28
j_call: TRBJ2-3
d_call: .
cdr3_length: 12
cdr3_aa: ASRTGSIVDTQY

v_call: TRBV5-1
j_call: TRBJ2-7
d_call: TRBD2
cdr3_length: 13
cdr3_aa: ASSPGTRISYEQY

v_call: TRBV6-6
j_call: TRBJ1-5
d_call: TRBD1
cdr3_length: 14
cdr3_aa: ASSYATGGSNQPQH

v_call: TRBV7-6
j_call: TRBJ2-7
d_call: TRBD1
cdr3_length: 11
cdr3_aa: ASSTRTGDEQY

v_call: TRBV13
j_call: TRBJ2-3
d_call: TRBD2
cdr3_length: 17
cdr3_aa: ASSLLLAGETLSTDTQY

v_call: TRBV6-5
j_call: TRBJ2-7
d_call: .
cdr3_length: 10
cdr3_aa: ASSSGTYEQY

v_call: TRBV5-1
j_call: TRBJ2-2
d_call: TRBD2
cdr3_length: 15
cdr3_aa: ASSLARGGSNTGELF

v_call: TRBV29-1
j_call: TRBJ2-1
d_call: .
cdr3_length: 13
cdr3_aa: SVHPPPGSYNEQF

v_call: TRBV15
j_call: TRBJ1-2
d_call: .
cdr3_length: 12
cdr3_aa: ATSPSGGEYGYT

v_call: TRBV28
j_call: TRBJ1-2
d_call: TRBD1
cdr3_length: 13
cdr3_aa: ASSPRDSAHYGYT

v_call: TRBV6-5
j_call: TRBJ1-3
d_call: .
cdr3_length: 11
cdr3_aa: ASRLAGGNTIY

v_call: TRBV7-6
j_call: TRBJ1-2
d_call: .
cdr3_length: 13
cdr3_aa: ASSPEVAGEGGYT

v_call: TRBV2
j_call: TRBJ2-7
d_call: .
cdr3_length: 12
cdr3_aa: ASNLAGFPYEQY

v_call: TRBV2
j_call: TRBJ2-7
d_call: TRBD1
cdr3_length: 12
cdr3_aa: ASSEVQGAREQY

v_call: TRBV4-3
j_call: TRBJ2-5
d_call: .
cdr3_length: 10
cdr3_aa: ASSQERETQY

v_call: TRBV9
j_call: TRBJ2-2
d_call: .
cdr3_length: 12
cdr3_aa: ASSASWGTGELF

v_call: TRBV19
j_call: TRBJ2-6
d_call: .
cdr3_length: 13
cdr3_aa: ASSTALSGANVLT

v_call: TRBV6-2/TRBV6-3
j_call: TRBJ2-7
d_call: .
cdr3_length: 10
cdr3_aa: ASSYPDYEQY

v_call: TRBV9
j_call: TRBJ2-1
d_call: .
cdr3_length: 11
cdr3_aa: ASSVGYYNEQF

v_call: TRBV30
j_call: TRBJ1-1
d_call: .
cdr3_length: 13
cdr3_aa: AWSNQLAARDEAF

v_call: TRBV3-1/TRBV3-2
j_call: TRBJ1-6
d_call: TRBD1
cdr3_length: 14
cdr3_aa: ASSQASGTVNSPLH

v_call: TRBV9
j_call: TRBJ2-5
d_call: TRBD1
cdr3_length: 11
cdr3_aa: ASSGDSQETQY

v_call: TRBV4-1
j_call: TRBJ1-6
d_call: .
cdr3_length: 14
cdr3_aa: ASSRFSSSYNSPLH

v_call: TRBV4-1
j_call: TRBJ2-4
d_call: TRBD2
cdr3_length: 18
cdr3_aa: ASSQEPGRAIFLDKNIQY

v_call: TRBV10-3
j_call: TRBJ1-5
d_call: .
cdr3_length: 9
cdr3_aa: AIISNQPQH

v_call: TRBV5-4
j_call: TRBJ2-7
d_call: .
cdr3_length: 11
cdr3_aa: ASSPGQSYEQY

v_call: TRBV3-1/TRBV3-2
j_call: TRBJ1-1
d_call: .
cdr3_length: 11
cdr3_aa: ASSLMVGTEAF

v_call: TRBV5-1
j_call: TRBJ2-2
d_call: .
cdr3_length: 13
cdr3_aa: ASRAGTSNTGELF

v_call: TRBV21-1
j_call: TRBJ2-5
d_call: .
cdr3_length: 10
cdr3_aa: ASSPSRETQY

v_call: TRBV27
j_call: TRBJ1-6
d_call: TRBD1
cdr3_length: 14
cdr3_aa: ASSLYPPGGTSPLH

v_call: TRBV25-1
j_call: TRBJ1-5
d_call: .
cdr3_length: 11
cdr3_aa: ASSEGNDQPQH

v_call: TRBV19
j_call: TRBJ2-1
d_call: TRBD2
cdr3_length: 13
cdr3_aa: ASSMGGLASLAQF

v_call: TRBV2
j_call: TRBJ1-4
d_call: TRBD1
cdr3_length: 10
cdr3_aa: ASGTGGEKLF

v_call: TRBV7-2
j_call: TRBJ2-1
d_call: .
cdr3_length: 12
cdr3_aa: ASSTRRRGNEQF

v_call: TRBV4-3
j_call: TRBJ2-7
d_call: TRBD1
cdr3_length: 14
cdr3_aa: ASSQADRVPYYEQY

v_call: TRBV28
j_call: TRBJ1-5
d_call: .
cdr3_length: 13
cdr3_aa: ASSLEGLGNQPQH

v_call: TRBV20-1
j_call: TRBJ1-5
d_call: .
cdr3_length: 12
cdr3_aa: SASLGPANQPQH

v_call: TRBV9
j_call: TRBJ1-2
d_call: TRBD1
cdr3_length: 12
cdr3_aa: ASSVDQGVNGYT

v_call: TRBV5-3
j_call: TRBJ2-2
d_call: .
cdr3_length: 13
cdr3_aa: ARSLDFPAGGELF

v_call: TRBV6-5
j_call: TRBJ1-6
d_call: .
cdr3_length: 14
cdr3_aa: ASSYSYPRRDSPLH

v_call: TRBV5-4
j_call: TRBJ1-4
d_call: TRBD1
cdr3_length: 14
cdr3_aa: ASSSGDRGSNEKLF